This T cell receptor beta chain emerged from a study of vaccination and CD4 T cells after COVID-19. Across the whole study: The post-COVID sampling time was a median about 100 days after diagnosis, ranging from 35 to 161. Post-vaccination samples were procured at a median of around 72 days following dose two (range 14 to 241).

The CDR3 length is 14 residues. J lost 3 bases, V lost 5 bases, and 5 bases had no gene match. Per germline, CDR1 MNHNS and CDR2 SASEGT. As for this clonotype: Its specificity is not known.

The Oncomine TCR Beta short-read assay was applied to DNA of cultured CD4+ T cells. TCRdb recomputed calls from the PCR reads with MiXCR, one row per CDR3 protein. The table lists tens of thousands of distinct CDR3 sequences, 30% to 35% of them singletons. Time point defined: late sampling 161 to 241 days after vaccination in three convalescent patients. The treatment was: roughly 11-day PBMC culture with coronavirus spike peptide pools or control peptides (ViraFEST assay). The chain combines TRBV6-1 with TRBJ2-7; TRBD1 agrees at 9 bases. The TCR comes from a human donor who had recovered from COVID-19. The specimen comprised CD4+ T cells from blood, cultured in vitro, sampled about 7 months after SARS-CoV-2 vaccination. This CDR3 reads CASSTTGGGYEQYF. CDR3 DNA sequence: TGTGCCAGCAGTACCACAGGGGGCGGCTACGAGCAGTACTTC.